The clone carrying this T cell receptor beta chain was counted a few times. This entry is derived from a study of T-cell reconstitution after alpha-beta-depleted transplantation in children. Unique molecular identifiers were built into the TCRbeta library. TCRdb re-called the PCR reads with MiXCR, one entry per CDR3 protein. The sample includes 330,000 or so distinct CDR3 sequences, approximately 10% of them seen just once. Trimming cost V 6 bases and J 3 bases; bases outside gene matches: 12. The CDR3 runs 16 residues. The chain carries TRBV12-3 or TRBV12-4 and TRBJ1-1; 8 bases are shared with TRBD1. The source of this sequence is a human donor who donated a stem cell graft to a child with acute lymphoblastic leukemia. The specimen was PBMCs from the stem cell graft donor, collected from the stem cell graft. The CDR3 bases are TGTGCCAGCAGCTCCGGACAGGGTATAGAGTACACTGAAGCTTTCTTT. The encoded protein is CASSSGQGIEYTEAFF.